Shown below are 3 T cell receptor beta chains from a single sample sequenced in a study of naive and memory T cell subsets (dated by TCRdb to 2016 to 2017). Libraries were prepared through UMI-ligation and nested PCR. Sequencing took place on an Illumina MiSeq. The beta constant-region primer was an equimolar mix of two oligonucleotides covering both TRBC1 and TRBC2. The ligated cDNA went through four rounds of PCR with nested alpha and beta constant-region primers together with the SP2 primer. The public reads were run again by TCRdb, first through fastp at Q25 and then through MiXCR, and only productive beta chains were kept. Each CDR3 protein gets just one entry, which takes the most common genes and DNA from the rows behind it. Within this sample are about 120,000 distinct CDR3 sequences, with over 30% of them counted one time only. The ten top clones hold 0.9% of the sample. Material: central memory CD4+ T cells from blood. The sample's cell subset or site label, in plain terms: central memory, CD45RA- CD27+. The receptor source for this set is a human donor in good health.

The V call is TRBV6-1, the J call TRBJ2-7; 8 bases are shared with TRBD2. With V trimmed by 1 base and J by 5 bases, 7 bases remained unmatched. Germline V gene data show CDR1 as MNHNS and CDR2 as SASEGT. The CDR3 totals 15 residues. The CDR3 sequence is CASSEVGSGTNEQYF. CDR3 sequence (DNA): TGTGCCAGCAGTGAAGTTGGTAGCGGGACCAACGAGCAGTACTTC.

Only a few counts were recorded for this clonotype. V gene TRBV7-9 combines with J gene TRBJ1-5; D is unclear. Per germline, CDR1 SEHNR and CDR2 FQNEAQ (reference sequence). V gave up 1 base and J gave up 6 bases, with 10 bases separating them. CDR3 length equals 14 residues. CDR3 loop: CASSLEGGSQPQHF. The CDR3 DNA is TGTGCCAGCAGCTTAGAAGGAGGGAGTCAGCCCCAGCATTTT.

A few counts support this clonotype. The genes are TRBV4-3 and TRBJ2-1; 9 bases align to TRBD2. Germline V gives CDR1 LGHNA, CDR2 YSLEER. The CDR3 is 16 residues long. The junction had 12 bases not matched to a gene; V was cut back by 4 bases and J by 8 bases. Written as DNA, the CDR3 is TGCGCCAGCAGCCCACGCGGGGGCGGGAGGGGCGATGAGCAGTTCTTC. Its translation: CASSPRGGGRGDEQFF.